This TCR beta chain was recorded in a study of T-cell memory formation after mild COVID-19. The study, taken as a whole, reports: Memory from before infection featured some responding clones, which suggests cross-reactive memory joined.

In germline, CDR1 is SGDLS, CDR2 YYNGEE. CDR3 length: 13 amino acids. V shed 4 bases, J shed 7 bases, and the junction held 7 bases outside the gene matches. To note about this clonotype: The antigen is unknown.

TCRdb analysed the 5' RACE reads with MiXCR anew, one entry per CDR3 protein. The table has 250,000 to 400,000 distinct CDR3 sequences, roughly 13% seen once. The sequence was obtained from a man between 18 and 29 years old who had mild COVID-19 (a few samples of this study predate the infection). Cell type and time point are not known. Sequences were obtained from PBMCs or a T cell subset sorted from them (not recorded which). This chain links TRBV9 with TRBJ1-1, with 7 nucleotides matching TRBD1. The CDR3 here is CASSLQGFGEAFF. CDR3 in DNA: TGTGCCAGCAGCTTACAGGGGTTCGGTGAAGCTTTCTTT.